This entry describes one T cell receptor (beta chain). Some clones are missing from TCRdb's copy, which holds only in-frame ones; the method was immunoSEQ multiplex PCR. This sample yields nearly 100,000 clones, of which 75% to 95% are seen a single time; 15% to 20% belongs to the top ten. The sample comes from a study of graft-versus-host responses after intestinal transplantation. Across the study: Recipients obtained multivisceral, liver-intestinal, or isolated intestinal transplants. All of the recipients had induction that used anti-thymocyte globulin, then tacrolimus and steroids for roughly three years.

The CDR3 is 16 amino acids. V was clipped by 5 bases and J by 9 bases; unmatched bases: 16. CDR1 SNHLY and CDR2 FYNNEI come from the germline V gene. This TCR derives from a human patient who received an intestinal transplant, so some T cells may come from the graft donor. This specimen was PBMCs, taken approximately 420 days after intestinal transplant. The rearrangement joins TRBV2 to TRBJ1-5; 7 bases agree with TRBD1. CDR3 protein: CASSPPGGGLPPPQHF. CDR3 coding DNA: TGTGCCAGCAGTCCTCCAGGGGGGGGGCTCCCCCCGCCCCAGCATTTT.